This T cell receptor beta chain comes out of a study of cytotoxic CD8 clonotypes in ibrutinib-treated CLL. Study-wide findings and caveats: Progressing and sustained-remission patients had different sampling times.

Germline-derived CDR1 and CDR2 are MDHEN and SYDVKM. V was trimmed by 5 bases and J by 5 bases, leaving 13 bases between them. This CDR3 is built from 14 residues. Researchers set a sequencing depth target of 1 in 200,000 to 1 in 1 million T cells. Libraries were prepared by immunoSEQ multiplex PCR; TCRdb keeps only in-frame clonotypes and omits some of them. The data hold some 160,000 clones, with more than 75% observed a single time. For this clone: No antigen is known for it.

The specimen comprised PBMCs, sampled after 12 months of ibrutinib treatment. This sequence originates from a human donor with chronic lymphocytic leukemia. The gene calls are TRBV28 and TRBJ2-1; tentative D call: TRBD1 (6 bases). The CDR3 spells CASSPGDSHNEQFF. Written as DNA, the CDR3 is TGTGCCAGCAGTCCAGGGGATTCACACAATGAGCAGTTCTTC.